These 2 T cell receptor beta chains share one sample of origin, sequenced in a study of blood T cell repertoires in COVID-19. Libraries were prepared by immunoSEQ multiplex PCR; TCRdb keeps only in-frame clonotypes and omits some of them. The table lists under 200,000 clones, approximately 87% of them singletons. The sequencing sample was made of peripheral blood. These receptors were obtained from a woman in her sixties or seventies with acute or convalescent COVID-19.

The V call is TRBV10-1, the J call TRBJ2-7; possibly TRBD2 for D (6 bases). The CDR3 length is 15 residues. Germline values: CDR1 WNHNN, CDR2 SYGVQD (reference sequence). V was cut by 7 bases and J by 3 bases, with 19 bases left in between. CDR3 sequence: CASTIGGVPLYEQYF. CDR3 nucleotide sequence: TGCGCCAGCACCATAGGCGGGGTCCCGCTCTACGAGCAGTACTTC.

The V call is TRBV3-1 (or the pseudogene TRBV3-2), the J call TRBJ1-2, with D possibly TRBD1 on 5 matching bases. This CDR3 region has 15 residues. Deletions cut 0 bases from V and 4 bases from J, with 12 bases between. In germline, CDR1 is LGHDT, CDR2 YNNKEL (reference sequence). This chain's CDR3 is CASSQDGGRGYGYTF. CDR3 bases: TGTGCCAGCAGCCAAGATGGTGGGAGGGGCTATGGCTACACCTTC.